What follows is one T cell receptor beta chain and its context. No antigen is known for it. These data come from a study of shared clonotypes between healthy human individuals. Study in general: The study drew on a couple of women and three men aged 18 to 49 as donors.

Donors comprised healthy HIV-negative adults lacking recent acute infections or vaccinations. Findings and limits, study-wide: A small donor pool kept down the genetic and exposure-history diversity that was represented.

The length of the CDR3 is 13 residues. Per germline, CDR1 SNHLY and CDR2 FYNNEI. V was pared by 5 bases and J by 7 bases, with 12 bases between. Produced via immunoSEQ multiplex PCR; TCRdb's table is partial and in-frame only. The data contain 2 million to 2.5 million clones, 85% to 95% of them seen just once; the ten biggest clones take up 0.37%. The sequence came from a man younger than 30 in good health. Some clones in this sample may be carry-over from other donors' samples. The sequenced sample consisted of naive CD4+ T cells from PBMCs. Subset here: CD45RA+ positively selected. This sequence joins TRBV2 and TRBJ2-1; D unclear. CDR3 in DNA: TGTGCCAGCAGTAATAGTCCAGCGAATGAGCAGTTCTTC. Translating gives CASSNSPANEQFF. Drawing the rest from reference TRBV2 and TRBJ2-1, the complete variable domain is EPEVTQTPSHQVTQMGQEVILRCVPISNHLYFYWYRQILGQKVEFLVSFYNNEISEKSEIFDDQFSVERPDGSNFTLKIRSTKLEDSAMYFCASSNSPANEQFFGPGTRLTVL.